This passage covers 22 T cell receptor beta chains from one sample sequenced in a study of blood T cells in healthy people across ages. Primed by a sample-barcoded 5' primer and a J-beta primer mix, a second PCR proceeded for 7 to 11 cycles. MiXCR was run by TCRdb on the 5' RACE reads, yielding one entry per CDR3 protein. This table holds roughly 1,100,000 distinct CDR3 sequences, roughly 24% found once. These same data were also listed under a study on T cells of mothers and their children.

The material sequenced was blood. These receptor sequences come from a girl aged 2-10 years in good health.

This clonotype was picked up many times. The chain joins TRBV7-2 to TRBJ2-5; D may be TRBD2 (6 bases). Per germline, CDR1 SGHTA and CDR2 FQGNSA. Between the trimmed V and J ends, which lost 1 base and 1 base, there was a span of 10 bases. The CDR3 has 15 amino acids. The CDR3 protein is CASSLGGVGQETQYF. CDR3 bases: TGTGCCAGCAGCTTAGGGGGGGTAGGCCAAGAGACCCAGTACTTC.

This clonotype was seen a handful of times. At one end the junction does not follow the germline gene, possibly because of a read error. In nucleotides, the CDR3 is TGTGCCAGCATGGGCTCTGGGGCCAACGTCCCGACTTTC. Protein sequence: CASMGSGANVPTF. This chain joins TRBV27 and TRBJ2-6; tentatively, D is TRBD1 (5 bases). This CDR3 has 13 amino acids. The germline gives CDR1 MNHEY, CDR2 SMNVEV (reference sequence).

The rearrangement uses TRBV6-5 and TRBJ2-1, with D uncertain. Trimming took off 6 bases at V and 7 bases at J, with 13 bases between the two ends. This CDR3 spans 13 amino acids. The germline V gene has CDR1 MNHEY and CDR2 SVGAGI. The CDR3 reads CASSYKGWNEQFF. The CDR3 DNA reads TGTGCCAGCAGCTACAAGGGTTGGAATGAGCAGTTCTTC.

This clonotype was detected ten times or more. The genes are TRBV18 and TRBJ2-1, with D possibly being TRBD2 (6 bases). The V gene's germline CDR1 is KGHSH and CDR2 LQKENI. The CDR3 has 13 amino acids. V was clipped by 8 bases and J by 3 bases, with 11 bases between them. DNA for the CDR3: TGTGCCAGCAGTCCGGGACTCTACAATGAGCAGTTCTTC. This encodes CASSPGLYNEQFF.

The chain links TRBV12-3 or TRBV12-4 to TRBJ2-5, with 9 bases aligning to TRBD1. J lost 13 bases, V lost 6 bases, and 9 bases had no gene match. CDR3 size: 12 residues. CDR3 coding DNA: TGTGCCAGCAGCCCAGACAGGGGGAATTGGTACTTC. This sequence encodes CASSPDRGNWYF.

This clonotype has only a few counts. The rearrangement links TRBV7-2 to TRBJ2-5, with D unclear. The CDR3 loop spans 13 amino acids. The V and J ends lost 3 bases and 2 bases respectively, with 7 bases between them. Germline CDR1 SGHTA, CDR2 FQGNSA. This chain's CDR3 is CASSFKAQETQYF. The CDR3 DNA reads TGTGCCAGCAGCTTTAAGGCACAAGAGACCCAGTACTTC.

The rearrangement uses TRBV28 and TRBJ2-7, with TRBD2 matching over 8 bases. Per the germline V gene, CDR1 is MDHEN and CDR2 is SYDVKM. V lost 4 bases to trimming and J lost 0 bases; unmatched junction nucleotides: 5. CDR3 size: 15 residues. The CDR3 sequence is CASSSPGLVSYEQYF. The CDR3 DNA follows: TGTGCCAGCAGTTCCCCGGGACTAGTCTCCTACGAGCAGTACTTC.

The table lists this clonotype with a few counts. The chain has TRBV29-1 and TRBJ2-1; perhaps D is TRBD1 or TRBD2 (5 bases each). CDR1 SQVTM and CDR2 ANQGSEA come from the germline V gene. V lost 4 bases and J 2 bases, leaving 12 bases between the germline ends. CDR3 length: 14 amino acids. CDR3 sequence: CSVVSGSPYNEQFF. The CDR3 nucleotides are TGCAGCGTTGTCTCAGGGAGCCCCTACAATGAGCAGTTCTTC.

The CDR3 protein is CASSYGTGAGYTF. CDR3 nucleotides: TGTGCCAGCAGTTACGGGACAGGGGCTGGCTACACCTTC. This chain connects TRBV6-5 to TRBJ1-2; 10 bases are a match to TRBD1. The J segment lost 7 bases and the V segment lost 2 bases, leaving 1 base of the junction unmatched. Germline lookup yields CDR1 MNHEY and CDR2 SVGAGI. The CDR3 extends over 13 amino acids.

In this sample, this clonotype turned up a few times. This chain connects TRBV20-1 to TRBJ1-1; possible D gene TRBD1, 5 bases. This CDR3 region has 15 residues. V shed 3 bases and J shed 0 bases, with 14 bases lying between them. Germline CDR1 reads DFQATT; CDR2 reads SNEGSKA (reference sequence). The CDR3 here is CSASRRANLNTEAFF. CDR3 DNA sequence: TGCAGTGCTAGTCGCAGGGCGAACCTGAACACTGAAGCTTTCTTT.

V is TRBV25-1 and J is TRBJ2-7; 10 bases align to TRBD1. The CDR3 length is 14 residues. Per the germline V gene, CDR1 is MGHDK and CDR2 is SYGVNS. Unmatched junction bases numbered 2, after V lost 1 base and J lost 5 bases. As DNA, the CDR3 is TGTGCCAGCAGTGAATTAGGGACAGGGGACGAGCAGTACTTC. Amino acids: CASSELGTGDEQYF.

This chain uses TRBV5-1 with TRBJ1-2; D unclear. This CDR3 is built from 13 residues. The germline V gene has CDR1 SGHRS and CDR2 YFSETQ. V gave up 1 base and J gave up 4 bases, with 8 bases separating them. The CDR3 sequence is CASSLTEAYGYTF. Written as DNA, the CDR3 is TGCGCCAGCAGCTTGACAGAGGCCTATGGCTACACCTTC.

J is TRBJ2-1 and V is TRBV7-2; the D gene is possibly TRBD2 (6 bases). The V gene lost 2 bases and the J gene lost 8 bases, with 16 bases spanning the gap. Germline lookup yields CDR1 SGHTA and CDR2 FQGNSA. The CDR3 extends over 15 amino acids. For the CDR3, the DNA is TGTGCCAGCAGCTTACTCAGCGGGTCTAGGGATGAGCAGTTCTTC. Translated, it gives CASSLLSGSRDEQFF.

The CDR3 sequence: CASSILGGLLPEAFF. The CDR3 DNA sequence: TGTGCCAGTAGTATACTGGGCGGTCTTCTACCCGAAGCTTTCTTT. The gene calls are TRBV19 and TRBJ1-1; D gene ambiguous. Trimming pared 2 bases from V and 8 bases from J, leaving 18 bases between. Germline loops: CDR1 LNHDA, CDR2 SQIVND (reference sequence). This CDR3 contains 15 residues.

The sample holds a few counts of this clonotype. This chain links TRBV2 with TRBJ2-5; D unresolved. This CDR3 has 15 residues. Germline CDR1 is SNHLY and CDR2 is FYNNEI. With 4 bases removed from V and 6 bases from J, the gap between germline ends came to 18 bases. The DNA for the CDR3 is TGTGCCAGCAGTGGACCGGCCCCCTCCGTGCAGACCCAGTACTTC. Protein: CASSGPAPSVQTQYF.

Of note for this clonotype: The junction departs from germline at one end; a sequencing error may be responsible. V gene TRBV10-3 combines with J gene TRBJ2-5; D remains unclear. The better agreement between TRBJ2-1 and the DNA end casts doubt on the J call. The CDR3 loop spans 15 amino acids. Germline CDR1 ENHRY, CDR2 SYGVKD. The CDR3 sequence is CVISLQLSSYNEQFF. CDR3 nucleotide sequence: TGTGTCATCAGTTTACAGTTGAGCTCCTACAATGAGCAGTTCTTC.

In its sample, this clonotype was seen a few times. The genes are TRBV6-5 and TRBJ2-7; D tentatively reads TRBD1 or TRBD2 (5 bases each). Germline loops: CDR1 MNHEY, CDR2 SVGAGI. The V end lost 5 bases, the J end lost 12 bases, and 20 bases lay between the germline ends. The CDR3 runs 13 residues. CDR3 nucleotide sequence: TGTGCCAGCAGTACGCCGGGACCCCACGGCCTGTACTTC. Amino acids: CASSTPGPHGLYF.

The gene calls are TRBV15 and TRBJ2-5; D is uncertain. CDR1 and CDR2 from the germline V gene are LNHNV and YYDKDF (reference sequence). This CDR3 contains 12 residues. V lost 1 base and J 5 bases, leaving 5 bases between the germline ends. As DNA, the CDR3 is TGTGCCACCAGCAGAGCCTTGGAGACCCAGTACTTC. Translation: CATSRALETQYF.

A few counts support this clonotype. CDR3 nucleotide sequence: TGCGCCAGCGGCGTGACATACCCCTACGAGCAGTACTTC. This gives the protein CASGVTYPYEQYF. The chain recombines TRBV5-1 with TRBJ2-7; no clear D. The CDR3 spans 13 residues. The germline V gene encodes CDR1 SGHRS and CDR2 YFSETQ. V gave up 7 bases and J gave up 2 bases, with 13 bases separating them.

This clonotype was observed a few times. The rearrangement joins TRBV28 to TRBJ1-3; TRBD1 aligns across 9 bases. J lost 4 bases, V lost 5 bases, and 12 bases had no gene match. The CDR3 covers 17 residues. The germline V gene has CDR1 MDHEN and CDR2 SYDVKM. CDR3 loop: CASSLPGGQGMGNTIYF. The CDR3 DNA is TGTGCCAGCAGTCTCCCCGGGGGACAGGGTATGGGAAACACCATATATTTT. The complete variable domain, with remaining parts taken from reference TRBV28 and TRBJ1-3, reads DVKVTQSSRYLVKRTGEKVFLECVQDMDHENMFWYRQDPGLGLRLIYFSYDVKMKEKGDIPEGYSVSREKKERFSLILESASTNQTSMYLCASSLPGGQGMGNTIYFGEGSWLTVV.

This sequence joins TRBV7-6 and TRBJ2-3; D perhaps matches TRBD2 (6 bases). The CDR3 loop spans 16 amino acids. In germline, CDR1 is SGHVS, CDR2 FNYEAQ. V lost 5 bases and J lost 3, with 18 bases in between. The CDR3 DNA reads as TGTGCCAGCAGCCAGACGCGGGACGGCTCAACAGATACGCAGTATTTT. It yields the protein CASSQTRDGSTDTQYF.

This clonotype turned up a few times. The V call is TRBV9, the J call TRBJ2-4, with D tentatively TRBD1 or TRBD2 (5 bases each). Germline V gene lookup returns CDR1 SGDLS and CDR2 YYNGEE. Trimming cost V 3 bases and J 2 bases, with 21 bases left between them. The CDR3 spans 18 residues. The CDR3 is CASSAGPNRTAPKNIQYF. The CDR3 DNA reads TGTGCCAGCAGCGCGGGACCAAACAGAACGGCACCCAAAAACATTCAGTACTTC.